The 23 T cell receptor beta chains given below trace back to one sample, sequenced in a study of CD8 T cells in ankylosing spondylitis. Whole-study results and caveats: A TCR beta motif of several highly homologous variants seemed to mark ankylosing spondylitis blood.

TCRdb itself ran the 5' RACE reads through MiXCR, one entry per CDR3 protein. This table holds 450,000 to 550,000 distinct CDR3 sequences, under 5.5% found once. These receptors are not linked to any known antigen. The sample comprised blood, either unsorted or a sorted T cell fraction (not recorded which). These TCRs come from a male donor with ankylosing spondylitis.

This clonotype was seen at least ten times. The chain is built from TRBV15 and TRBJ2-1, with D perhaps TRBD2 (5 bases). V was pared by 1 base and J by 6 bases, with 13 bases between. The CDR3 sequence is 15 residues long. Germline assignment: CDR1 LNHNV and CDR2 YYDKDF (reference sequence). The CDR3 DNA is TGTGCCACCAGCAGAGCCCCCATAGCGCTCAATGAGCAGTTCTTC. As protein: CATSRAPIALNEQFF.

V usage is TRBV6-5 and J usage is TRBJ2-7; D gene uncertain. Germline CDR1 reads MNHEY; CDR2 reads SVGAGI. V shed 0 bases and J shed 2 bases, with 11 bases lying between them. The CDR3 has 15 amino acids. CDR3 loop: CASSYSSRITYEQYF. The CDR3 DNA reads as TGTGCCAGCAGTTACTCGAGTCGCATCACCTACGAGCAGTACTTC.

This clonotype was seen at least ten times. The chain is built from TRBV28 and TRBJ1-2; D gene unclear. Germline-derived CDR1 and CDR2 are MDHEN and SYDVKM. The CDR3 loop spans 14 amino acids. The V end was cut by 2 bases, the J end by 4 bases, with 11 bases between. The CDR3 DNA is TGTGCCAGCAGTTTACGGGTCTACTCCTATGGCTACACCTTC. Protein sequence: CASSLRVYSYGYTF.

With regard to this clonotype: Since a much larger clone is just one base distant, this may be a read error. The chain has TRBV5-1 and TRBJ1-2; D possibly corresponds to TRBD1 (6 bases). This CDR3 region has 14 residues. Germline CDR1 and CDR2: SGHRS and YFSETQ. Trimming pared 3 bases from V and 7 bases from J, leaving 16 bases between. The CDR3 reads CASSYSGTRSGYTF. The CDR3 DNA is TGCGCCAGCAGCTATTCCGGGACACGGAGTGGCTACACCTTC.

The table lists this clonotype with many counts. This chain links TRBV28 with TRBJ1-2; 7 bases agree with TRBD1. This CDR3 comprises 14 residues. V lost 3 bases to trimming and J lost 6 bases; unmatched junction nucleotides: 7. Germline lookup yields CDR1 MDHEN and CDR2 SYDVKM. The CDR3 sequence is CASSLTGRKNGYTF. The CDR3 bases are TGTGCCAGCAGTTTGACAGGGAGAAAGAATGGCTACACCTTC.

The genes are TRBV27 and TRBJ2-7, with 12 bases that match TRBD1. The germline V gene encodes CDR1 MNHEY and CDR2 SMNVEV (reference sequence). This CDR3 comprises 12 residues. With V trimmed by 8 bases and J by 11 bases, 7 bases remained unmatched. As DNA, the CDR3 is TGTGCCAGCCGGGGACAGGGGGCGTCGGAGTACTTC. As protein: CASRGQGASEYF.

This clonotype was seen repeatedly, ten times or more. The chain employs TRBV6-1 and TRBJ1-5; no clear D. This CDR3 has 13 amino acids. V was clipped by 5 bases and J by 3 bases, with 8 bases between them. Germline loops: CDR1 MNHNS, CDR2 SASEGT. CDR3 protein: CASSLRINQPQHF. The CDR3 DNA sequence: TGTGCCAGCAGTCTCAGGATCAATCAGCCCCAGCATTTT.

The rearrangement uses TRBV27 and TRBJ2-7; weak D call: TRBD1 (6 bases). Trimming stripped 7 bases from V and 5 bases from J, with 18 bases between. The CDR3 has 14 residues. Germline CDR1 is MNHEY and CDR2 is SMNVEV (reference sequence). CDR3 sequence reads: CASIGKGVPHEQYF. The CDR3 DNA sequence: TGTGCCAGCATCGGGAAGGGGGTGCCTCACGAGCAGTACTTC.

This clonotype came up many times. The genes are TRBV11-3 and TRBJ2-1; D may be TRBD1 (6 bases). The V and J ends lost 3 bases and 9 bases respectively, with 15 bases between them. The CDR3 spans 14 residues. Germline values: CDR1 SGHNT, CDR2 YENEEA. The CDR3 sequence is CASSLGASSTEQFF. The DNA for the CDR3 is TGTGCCAGCAGCTTGGGGGCTTCTAGCACTGAGCAGTTCTTC.

The V call is TRBV4-3, the J call TRBJ2-6, with D unclear. CDR3 length: 15 amino acids. Deletions cut 1 base from V and 13 bases from J, with 17 bases between. Per germline, CDR1 LGHNA and CDR2 YSLEER. The CDR3 bases are TGCGCCAGCAGCCAAGCACAGTATCCTGTTGGGGTCCTGACTTTC. It yields the protein CASSQAQYPVGVLTF.

This clonotype was seen many times. The chain couples TRBV28 to TRBJ1-2, with 8 bases matching TRBD1. The germline V gene encodes CDR1 MDHEN and CDR2 SYDVKM. The CDR3 runs to 14 residues. The junction had 7 bases not matched to a gene; V was cut back by 4 bases and J by 6 bases. CDR3 DNA: TGTGCCAGCAGTTCTCCAGGGGGCATCGATGGCTACACCTTC. It encodes CASSSPGGIDGYTF.

This clonotype was counted many times. This chain links TRBV4-3 with TRBJ2-2; D not resolved. The CDR3 spans 14 residues. The ends were cut back, 0 bases at V and 4 bases at J, with 6 bases in the middle. Germline CDR1 LGHNA, CDR2 YSLEER. CDR3 sequence reads: CASSQDRSTGELFF. DNA of the CDR3: TGCGCCAGCAGCCAAGATAGAAGCACCGGGGAGCTGTTTTTT.

In its sample, this clonotype was seen many times. This chain links TRBV3-1 with TRBJ1-6; unclear D gene. Trimming left V 0 bases short and J 5 bases short, with 11 bases between. The length of the CDR3 is 16 residues. The germline V gene encodes CDR1 LGHDT and CDR2 YNNKEL (reference sequence). CDR3 in amino acids: CASSQDFTANNSPLHF. DNA for the CDR3: TGTGCCAGCAGCCAAGATTTTACAGCTAATAATTCACCCCTCCACTTT.

This clonotype was recorded at least ten times. This chain links TRBV20-1 with TRBJ2-3; tentative D call: TRBD1 (7 bases). Per germline, CDR1 DFQATT and CDR2 SNEGSKA (reference sequence). Trimming stripped 6 bases from V and 1 base from J, with 14 bases between. This CDR3 contains 14 residues. CDR3 loop: CSARQGLGTDTQYF. The CDR3 nucleotides read TGCAGTGCGAGACAGGGACTTGGCACAGATACGCAGTATTTT.

This rearrangement joins TRBV7-2 to TRBJ2-3; the match to TRBD2 covers 14 bases. The germline V gene has CDR1 SGHTA and CDR2 FQGNSA. The CDR3 runs to 16 residues. After removal of 5 bases from V and 6 bases from J, the junction contained 7 bases not matched to a gene. The CDR3 region is CASSRGTSGGRDTQYF. CDR3 DNA: TGTGCCAGCAGCCGGGGGACTAGCGGGGGCCGGGATACGCAGTATTTT.

Ten or more counts support this clonotype. The chain employs TRBV5-1 and TRBJ1-5; no definite D call. V dropped 4 bases and J dropped 5 bases, with 10 bases sitting between them. Germline V gives CDR1 SGHRS, CDR2 YFSETQ. The CDR3 length is 13 residues. The CDR3 region is CASSTGRDQPQHF. DNA of the CDR3: TGCGCCAGCAGCACCGGACGCGATCAGCCCCAGCATTTT.

This clonotype was observed many times. The chain joins TRBV12-3 or TRBV12-4 to TRBJ1-3; D unresolved. The CDR3 is 13 amino acids. V was cut by 7 bases and J by 4 bases, with 11 bases left in between. This chain's CDR3 is CASISGSGNTIYF. Written as DNA, the CDR3 is TGTGCCAGCATCTCAGGCTCCGGAAACACCATATATTTT.

This clonotype has ten or more counts. The chain couples TRBV5-1 to TRBJ1-6; 7 bases map to TRBD1. The ends lost 4 bases at V and 10 bases at J; junction bases unmatched: 8. The V gene's germline CDR1 is SGHRS and CDR2 YFSETQ. The CDR3 spans 14 residues. In nucleotides, the CDR3 is TGCGCCAGCAGCCAACAGGGGCGAGACTCACCCCTCCACTTT. This codes for CASSQQGRDSPLHF. The full variable domain, rest sourced from reference TRBV5-1 and TRBJ1-6, is KAGVTQTPRYLIKTRGQQVTLSCSPISGHRSVSWYQQTPGQGLQFLFEYFSETQRNKGNFPGRFSGRQFSNSRSEMNVSTLELGDSALYLCASSQQGRDSPLHFGNGTRLTVT.

The sample holds many counts of this clonotype. This chain connects TRBV7-2 to TRBJ2-3; TRBD2 might be the D (6 bases). CDR3 length: 14 amino acids. Germline CDR1 reads SGHTA; CDR2 reads FQGNSA. Trimming stripped 4 bases from V and 5 bases from J, with 13 bases between. CDR3 region: CASSSAGWGDTQYF. CDR3 nucleotides: TGTGCCAGCAGCTCCGCGGGATGGGGAGATACGCAGTATTTT.

This clonotype was counted at least ten times. The chain uses TRBV14 and TRBJ2-1; no definite D call. Germline V CDR1 and CDR2: SGHDN, FVKESK. Trimming removed 4 bases at V and 5 bases at J, with 15 bases between. CDR3 size: 15 residues. CDR3 sequence reads: CASSPSGWVDNEQFF. The CDR3 DNA reads TGTGCCAGCAGCCCCTCCGGTTGGGTCGACAATGAGCAGTTCTTC. The full variable domain, rest sourced from reference TRBV14 and TRBJ2-1, is EAGVTQFPSHSVIEKGQTVTLRCDPISGHDNLYWYRRVMGKEIKFLLHFVKESKQDESGMPNNRFLAERTGGTYSTLKVQPAELEDSGVYFCASSPSGWVDNEQFFGPGTRLTVL.

In DNA, the CDR3 is TGTGCCTCCGCGGGGGTTTCCTACGAGCAGTACTTC. Amino acids: CASAGVSYEQYF. V and J are TRBV6-5 and TRBJ2-7, with TRBD2 identical over 7 bases. The germline V gene has CDR1 MNHEY and CDR2 SVGAGI. The CDR3 loop spans 12 amino acids. Trimming took 11 bases from V and 1 from J; bases not matched to a gene: 5.

The chain has TRBV6-1 and TRBJ2-3, with a tentative D call TRBD1 (6 bases). Looked up from germline, CDR1 is MNHNS and CDR2 is SASEGT. The CDR3 sequence is 14 residues long. V shed 5 bases and J shed 6 bases, with 15 bases lying between them. CDR3 nucleotides: TGTGCCAGCAGTACCCCAGGGGCGAGGGATACGCAGTATTTT. Encoded protein: CASSTPGARDTQYF.

This clonotype showed up many times. V gene TRBV4-1 combines with J gene TRBJ1-5, with D hard to call. The CDR3 extends over 17 amino acids. V lost 0 bases and J 4 bases, leaving 16 bases between the germline ends. Germline CDR1 MGHRA, CDR2 YSYEKL. This CDR3 is CASSQDSIGRANQPQHF. CDR3 nucleotide sequence: TGCGCCAGCAGCCAAGATTCAATTGGGCGGGCGAATCAGCCCCAGCATTTT.